The rows below give T cell receptor beta chains drawn from one sample of a study of T cell changes during pregnancy in multiple sclerosis. Libraries were prepared by immunoSEQ multiplex PCR; TCRdb keeps only in-frame clonotypes and omits some of them. The sample includes about 100,000 clones, more than 90% of them seen just once. The sample here was peripheral blood, taken in the second trimester of pregnancy. The receptors were sampled from a female donor with multiple sclerosis, enrolled in a pregnancy study. Both conserved end residues are trimmed from each CDR3.

TRBV5-1,ASSLVTERPYNEQF
TRBV19,ASSLDRDNYGYT
TRBV5-1,ASSSSSGTYEQY
TRBV7-2,ASSPRGAGSTDTQY
TRBV7-8,ASSLASGMGSYEQY
TRBV2,ASSSDRGVYYGYT
TRBV5-6,ASSLAAQGWGYEQY
TRBV18,ASSLQGTEAF
TRBV9,ASSVGTGNRNGYT
TRBV5-4,ASSLAAGAVNSPLH
TRBV28,AIGGGAGGQPQH
TRBV9,ASSVAAGVNTGELF
TRBV18,ASSGTGLDQPQH
TRBV6-6,ASSRQGYSYEQY
TRBV18,ASSLADRAGLEPQH
TRBV29-1,SVLFTGGYYNEQF
TRBV7-2,ASSLVRGNEQF
TRBV19,ASSISGVQETQY
TRBV27,ASSFQAGGTDTQY
TRBV7-2,ASSLVGGADYEQY
TRBV2,ASSLATSGFYNEQF
TRBV6-1,ASSERLDNEQF
TRBV6-1,ASSATSGGATDTQY
TRBV7-9,ASSLGRSGGYEQY
TRBV6-5,ASSPYPEGYGYT
TRBV28,ASSLRQGLSTDTQY
TRBV5-4,ASSPRTSAYNEQF
TRBV30,AWDRLTVGGELF
TRBV2,ASIEGASGHEQF
TRBV6-1,ASSELGQGVITDTQY
TRBV6-1,AAHRVGFTGELF
TRBV5-1,ASSLGGGTNPYEQY
TRBV5-1,ASSWEGRSYNEQF
TRBV27,ASSLLQGYEQY
TRBV30,AWKRLYSYNEQF
TRBV18,ASSQDRNQPQH